This T cell receptor (beta chain) was recorded in a study of cytomegalovirus exposure and HLA in healthy donors (dated by TCRdb to the late 2010s). The study in broad terms: An earlier analysis of 550 to 700 of the donors reported 250 to 350 Gb of sequence data and approximately 110 million unique TCR beta sequences from roughly 200 million T cells. The T cell repertoires of roughly 660 subjects were profiled by immunosequencing and related to cytomegalovirus serostatus. High-throughput TCR immunosequencing, statistical association of individual TCRs with disease status, and machine learning were combined to predict cytomegalovirus infection status. In the later analysis, no new phenotypic data were used to find candidate immune exposures; instead, reliance was placed on TCR beta sequences and their occurrence across donors. Roughly five DR-DQ haplotypes were handled as single units for association and clustering, since linkage in the cohort was strong. The study aimed to test whether signatures of past pathogen exposure could be identified by cataloging public T cell receptors. On average, roughly 200,000 unique TCR beta nucleotide sequences were sequenced per donor among about 400 genotyped donors of the cohort, with roughly 19% of those sequences being non-productive. The number of donors typed differed by locus, with 629-630 for A, B, C, DRB1 and DQB1, more than 500 for DQA1, approximately 580 for DPA1, and around 450 for DPB1. An earlier analysis of around 580 of the donors used high-throughput TCR beta sequencing to judge whether each TCR beta V gene segment behaved as functional or pseudogenic. To study patterns of TCR occurrence, a later analysis re-analyzed previously published TCR beta repertoires from 666 donors and added high-resolution HLA genotyping. All discovery cohort repertoires had been generated on a single sequencing platform. Both class I and class II loci were covered by HLA typing, at four-digit resolution. Donor age, sex, ethnicity and CMV serostatus were compiled together with the repertoire data. In a later genetic analysis, genome-wide SNP genotypes for about three fifths of the roughly 670 donors were used, and that subset was treated as a discovery cohort. An early release covering over 500 HLA-typed donors comprised 250 to 350 gigabases of sequencing data and roughly 85 million unique TCR sequences. Besides the first cohort of roughly 660 subjects, a separate validation cohort made up of roughly 120 different subjects was used. Of the roughly 400 genotyped donors, less than 85% were placed in the genetic ancestry cluster associated with self-reported Caucasian donors.

Sequences SGHTA (CDR1) and FQGNSA (CDR2) are obtained from the germline V gene. From cysteine to phenylalanine, the CDR3 is 21 amino acids long. Of the read, only the CDR3 DNA is kept; its 63 bases are in frame from base 1. The germline V end is reduced by 0 bases and the J end by 7 bases; junction bases left unmatched: 17. Results and caveats for the whole study, not just this receptor: The classifier was reported to diagnose cytomegalovirus status with high specificity and sensitivity in both the original and validation cohorts. In a later analysis, the rate of TCR association differed among HLA loci, with DRB1 alleles having the most associated TCRs and HLA-C alleles having the fewest. In a later analysis, most CMV-associated TCR beta chains were found to appear HLA-restricted, with HLA associations seemingly driven largely by CMV exposure. In this cohort, only TCR beta chains were sequenced, and detectable features were limited by the absence of alpha or paired-chain data. The study listed 164 TCR beta chains as associated with cytomegalovirus. The presence/absence analyses assumed that sequencing depth was roughly uniform across donors, and that assumption may not be true. In vitro tests confirmed that a few of the cytomegalovirus-associated TCR beta chains recognize cytomegalovirus antigens. The authors suggested that the approach could potentially be extended to other disease states and immunological phenotypes. V-gene and J-gene trimming of TCR beta chains was associated with a missense DCLRE1C variant in a later genetic analysis, and the association was replicated in an independent cohort. Because counts were too low, more than 15 rarely observed V segments, including chromosome 9 orphons, were left out of the earlier analysis of 500 to 750 of the donors. Linkage disequilibrium might explain the correlated functional status among segregating V segments, but an unknown experimental factor could not be excluded. An earlier analysis of approximately 540 of the donors showed that most TCR beta V segments appeared in productive rearrangements either about 90% or about 30% of the time, which broadly matched IMGT annotations. A further reported finding was that TCR beta sequences accurately predicted the HLA-A and HLA-B alleles for most subjects in the first cohort. Across donors, most TCR sequences were observed very rarely, whereas some public TCRs were present in many individuals. At a false discovery rate of 0.05, a later analysis linked 16,951 TCR beta sequences to specific HLA alleles. Compared with the roughly 700-donor mean, donors in an Asian-associated ancestry cluster had fewer N-insertions in productive TCRs, according to a later genetic analysis. The sequencing pipeline was judged likely to have produced a cluster of highly shared sequence variants as a technical artifact. According to a later analysis, parvovirus B19, influenza, CMV and Epstein-Barr virus appeared linked to several top co-occurrence clusters. The 87-base-pair reads could not distinguish some IMGT-functional V segments, including TRBV6-2 and TRBV6-3, so those segments were excluded. In a later analysis, HLA-associated TCR beta chains showed more clonal expansion and lower generation probabilities than non-associated chains that were equally common. Because HLA typing was unavailable for some donors at each locus, only the typed subset was used in association tests. Immune exposure information for the cohort was limited to CMV serostatus. When HLA alleles, especially DR and DQ, strongly co-occurred, TCR associations were difficult to assign to individual alleles.

In total, approximately 700 healthy bone marrow donors made up the cohort. At the time of sampling, all cohort members were nominally healthy, though unrecorded immune exposures were likely present. The donor tested CMV seropositive, placing the donor among the 250 to 350 seropositive members of the cohort. A peripheral blood sample was provided by each donor, and peripheral blood mononuclear cells were used for TCR beta sequencing. Genomic DNA extraction from the blood cell samples was performed with the Qiagen DNeasy Blood Extraction Kit. Remarks on this clone: Its antigen remains unidentified. The sample holds no much larger clone one base away, and base qualities are not on file.

Library creation used the immunoSEQ multiplex PCR assay. A mixture of 60 forward primers for TCR Vbeta segments and 13 reverse primers for TCR Jbeta segments was used in the multiplex PCR. A multiplex PCR assay on genomic DNA amplified the CDR3 region of rearranged TCR beta genes. Amplified TCR beta libraries were sequenced as 87-base-pair reads on the Illumina HiSeq System. Per the authors' processing: In a later analysis, roughly 80 million unique TCR beta chains were counted across the roughly 610 repertoires, and roughly 10 million of these chains were shared by at least two donors. To remove PCR and sequencing errors, raw reads were error-corrected and collapsed into unique sequences using a nearest-neighbor algorithm that merged closely related sequences. To assign V, D and J gene segments, CDR3 sequences were aligned to IMGT reference sequences. Each retained sequence needed at least a six-nucleotide match to both a V gene segment and a J gene segment. A rearrangement was called productive if the CDR3 had no stop codons and remained in frame with V and J, and every other rearrangement was called non-productive. Following IMGT convention, CDR3 was defined as the stretch from the second conserved V-encoded cysteine to the conserved J-encoded phenylalanine. Sequences without an unambiguous match to a single V gene segment were excluded from the earlier analysis of 450 to 650 of the donors. An earlier analysis of 450 to 650 of the donors called V segments functional above 56.7% productive rearrangements and segregating when the between-donor standard deviation exceeded 5%. A statistical classification framework was built to diagnose cytomegalovirus status from the catalog of TCR beta chain sequences. V and J gene assignment, in a later analysis, came from comparing TCR nucleotide sequences with IMGT/GENE-DB human TR gene sequences. A later analysis assigned CDR3 sequences and most-parsimonious VDJ recombination scenarios with the TCRdist pipeline. A later analysis defined each TCR beta chain by its CDR3 amino acid sequence plus V-gene family, and excluded reads lacking a unique V-gene family. A later analysis removed several hundred highly shared, low-generation-probability nucleotide sequences to deal with suspected cross-contamination and a sequencing artifact. A later analysis calculated a clonal expansion index for each public chain from normalized within-repertoire ranks of inferred template counts. In a later analysis, generation probabilities were computed with a VDJ recombination model fitted to out-of-frame rearrangements, and the resulting probabilities were checked against IGoR. In a later analysis, TCR-TCR, TCR-HLA and TCR-CMV co-occurrence was scored with hypergeometric tests, and a repertoire-size bias correction was applied to TCR pairs. False discovery rates were estimated in a later analysis by permuting HLA or CMV assignments 20 times. A later analysis grouped co-occurring TCRs with DBSCAN, adding TCRdist sequence similarity when clustering within HLA-allele-positive subsets. Repertoires with fewer than 30,000 or more than 120,000 public chains, plus five repertoires with anomalous nucleotide sharing, were excluded from co-occurrence clustering. Sourced from immuneACCESS, this table was stored by TCRdb with only in-frame sequences that have V and J called. A share of the clones is absent; for the studies checked, an unresolved V gene accounts for under half, and the remainder has no known explanation. Clone size and V and J calls were adopted from that table, with D and trimming inferred from the DNA. The sample table lists 77,000 or so clones, approximately 82% of them with a count of one. The ten largest clones add up to approximately 17% of the sample.

The receptor was derived from a man between 65 and 85 years old in good health and CMV-seropositive. The specimen was PBMCs. The chain is made from TRBV7-2 and TRBJ2-3; 15 central nucleotides agree with TRBD2. Here is the DNA: TGTGCCAGCAGCTTAGCTCTCGGACTAGCGGGGGGGAGGGGGCTTAAAAATACGCAGTATTTT. This encodes CASSLALGLAGGRGLKNTQYF.